This entry describes one TCR beta chain. Authors' analysis steps: Reference gene primer amplification gave estimated nucleated cell counts. The method was immunoSEQ multiplex PCR; TCRdb's version includes in-frame clones alone and lacks a portion of them. The V and J calls and clone size were taken over from that table, and D and trimming were inferred from the DNA. The sample has some 210,000 clones; around 90% are singletons. The V end was cut by 0 bases, the J end by 7 bases, with 15 bases between. Looked up from germline, CDR1 is SGHDN and CDR2 is FVKESK. The CDR3 sequence is 15 residues long. Participants had their cohort set by participant-reported clinical history. These data are taken from a study of blood T cell repertoires in COVID-19.

V is TRBV14 and J is TRBJ1-1, with D unresolved. The sequenced material came from PBMCs or T cells enriched from blood (not recorded which). The clonotype comes from a man aged 18 to 30 with acute COVID-19. The CDR3: CASSQERRPSGEAFF. The CDR3 DNA reads TGTGCCAGCAGCCAAGAGCGGCGGCCTAGTGGTGAAGCTTTCTTT.